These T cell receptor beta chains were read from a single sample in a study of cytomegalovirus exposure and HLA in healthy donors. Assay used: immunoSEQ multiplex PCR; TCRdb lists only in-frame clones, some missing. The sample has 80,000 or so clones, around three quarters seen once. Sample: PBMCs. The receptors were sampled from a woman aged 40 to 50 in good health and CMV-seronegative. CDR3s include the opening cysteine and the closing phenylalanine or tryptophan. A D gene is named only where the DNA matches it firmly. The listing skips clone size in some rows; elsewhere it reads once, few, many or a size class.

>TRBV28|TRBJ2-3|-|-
TGTGCCAGCAGTTTCGGGGTGCTTGGAGATACGCAGTATTTT
CASSFGVLGDTQYF
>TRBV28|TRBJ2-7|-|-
TGTGCCAGCTCCTCGGCTAGCCGGAGCTCCTACGAGCAGTACTTC
CASSSASRSSYEQYF
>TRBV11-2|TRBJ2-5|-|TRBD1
TGTGCCAGCAGCCACCCCCCGACAGGGTCCGGGTCGCGGGCATACTTC
CASSHPPTGSGSRAYF
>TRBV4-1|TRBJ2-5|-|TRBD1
TGCGCCAGCAGCCGAGGACAGGGGACTTTAGAGACCCAGTACTTC
CASSRGQGTLETQYF
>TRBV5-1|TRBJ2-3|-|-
TGCGCCAGCAGAGGAGGGGCCCAGGTAGCAGATACGCAGTATTTT
CASRGGAQVADTQYF
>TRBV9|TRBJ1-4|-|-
TGTGCCAGCAGCGTGTCACCCGGGAGCTCCGAAAAACTGTTTTTT
CASSVSPGSSEKLFF
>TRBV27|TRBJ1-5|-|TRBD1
TGTGCCAGCAGTACCGGACAGGGGGCCCAGCCCCAGCATTTT
CASSTGQGAQPQHF
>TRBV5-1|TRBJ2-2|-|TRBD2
TGCGCCAGCAGCTTAGGGACTAGCGGGAGGGCCTACACCGGGGAGCTGTTTTTT
CASSLGTSGRAYTGELFF
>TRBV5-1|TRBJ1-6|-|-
TGCGCCAGCAGCATTACGGGAGGGGACACGAATTCACCCCTCCACTTT
CASSITGGDTNSPLHF
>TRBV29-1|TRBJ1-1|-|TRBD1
TGCAGCGGATCTGACAGGGTCGACGCTGAAGCTTTCTTT
CSGSDRVDAEAFF
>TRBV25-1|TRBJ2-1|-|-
TGTGCCAGCAACTACCAGGGCGGAATTGGCAATGAGCAGTTCTTC
CASNYQGGIGNEQFF
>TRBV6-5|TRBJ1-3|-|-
TGTGCCAGCAGCACCTCAGACAGCTCTGGAAACACCATATATTTT
CASSTSDSSGNTIYF
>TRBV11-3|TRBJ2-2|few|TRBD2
TGTGCCAGCAGCTTAGAGGGAGGGGAGGGCACCGGGGAGCTGTTTTTT
CASSLEGGEGTGELFF
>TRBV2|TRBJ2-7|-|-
TGTGCCAGCAGTGAAGCGCGGGGACTCGGTGGGGAGCAGTACTTC
CASSEARGLGGEQYF
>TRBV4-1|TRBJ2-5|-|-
TGCGCCAGCAGCCAAGGCCTAGTGGAAGCAGAGACCCAGTACTTC
CASSQGLVEAETQYF
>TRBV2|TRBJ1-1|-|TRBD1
TGTGCCAGCAGTGAAACAGGGACAGGGATGAACACTGAAGCTTTCTTT
CASSETGTGMNTEAFF
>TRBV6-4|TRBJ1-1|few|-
TGTGCCAGCAGTGACGAGGGTGGGACTGAAGCTTTCTTT
CASSDEGGTEAFF
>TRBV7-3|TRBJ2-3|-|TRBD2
TGTGCCAGCAGCTCCAAACTAGCGGGGGGGGCAGATACGCAGTATTTT
CASSSKLAGGADTQYF
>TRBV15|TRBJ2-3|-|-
TGTGCCACCAGCCACGACACGTGGACAGATACGCAGTATTTT
CATSHDTWTDTQYF
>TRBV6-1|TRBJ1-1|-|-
TGTGCCAGCAGTACAGAAAAGAACACTGAAGCTTTCTTT
CASSTEKNTEAFF
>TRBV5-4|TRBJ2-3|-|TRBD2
TGTGCCAGCAGCCGGGACCGCGGGAGGGGAAATACGCAGTATTTT
CASSRDRGRGNTQYF
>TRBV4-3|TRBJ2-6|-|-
TGCGCCAGCAGTCTGGGCCTCTCTGGGGCCAACGTCCTGACTTTC
CASSLGLSGANVLTF
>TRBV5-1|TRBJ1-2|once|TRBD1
TGCGCCAGCAGCCTAACGACAGGGGACTATGGCTACACCTTC
CASSLTTGDYGYTF
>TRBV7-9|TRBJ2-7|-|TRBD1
TGTGCCAGCAGCTCGACAAGGACAGGGGAACCCTACGAGCAGTACTTC
CASSSTRTGEPYEQYF
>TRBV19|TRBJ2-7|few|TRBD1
TGTGCCAGTAGTATTCAAGGGACAGGTTCCTACGAGCAGTACTTC
CASSIQGTGSYEQYF
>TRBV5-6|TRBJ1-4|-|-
TGTGCCAGCAGAAACTCCTCGCGGGCGGGAAAACTGTTTTTT
CASRNSSRAGKLFF
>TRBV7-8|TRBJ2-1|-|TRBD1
TGTGCCAGCAGCCCACAGACAGGGGATCCTGAGCAGTTCTTC
CASSPQTGDPEQFF
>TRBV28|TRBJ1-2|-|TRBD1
TGTGCCAGCAGGGCAGGGGGCTATGGCTACACCTTC
CASRAGGYGYTF
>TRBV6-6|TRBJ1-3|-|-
TGTGCCAGCAGCCAAAACTCTGGAAACACCATATATTTT
CASSQNSGNTIYF
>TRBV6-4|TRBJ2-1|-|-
TGTGCCAGCAGTGACCGGGAGACCGATGAGCAGTTCTTC
CASSDRETDEQFF
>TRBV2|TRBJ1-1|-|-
TGTGCCAGCAGTGCCCACGGGGGGTGGAACACTGAAGCTTTCTTT
CASSAHGGWNTEAFF
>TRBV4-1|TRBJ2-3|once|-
TGCGCCAGCAGCCGAGCGGCACTAGGAGATACGCAGTATTTT
CASSRAALGDTQYF
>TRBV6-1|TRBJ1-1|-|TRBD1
TGTGCCAGCACCAGGGGGGCAACTGAAGCTTTCTTT
CASTRGATEAFF
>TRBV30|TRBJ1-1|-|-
TGTGCCTGGAGTGTCCGCCCTTCAGGCAGGGACACTGAAGCTTTCTTT
CAWSVRPSGRDTEAFF
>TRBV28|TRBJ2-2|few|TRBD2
TGTGCCAGCAGTTTAGGCCTAGCGGGAGCGGGGGAGCTGTTTTTT
CASSLGLAGAGELFF
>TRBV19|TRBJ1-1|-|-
TGTGCCAGTAGTCCTGACAGGCGGCCCACTGAAGCTTTCTTT
CASSPDRRPTEAFF
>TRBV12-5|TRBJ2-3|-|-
TGTGCTAGTGGTTTGCACGGAGCGATTAGCACAGATACGCAGTATTTT
CASGLHGAISTDTQYF
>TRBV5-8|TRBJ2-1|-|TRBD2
TGTGCCAGCAGCTCACAGAGACTAGCGGGAGGAGGTGAGCAGTTCTTC
CASSSQRLAGGGEQFF
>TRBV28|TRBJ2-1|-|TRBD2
TGTTCGGTAGGGACTAGCGGGTCGGTACTCTACAATGAGCAGTTCTTC
CSVGTSGSVLYNEQFF
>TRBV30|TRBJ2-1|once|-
TGTGCCTGGAGTGTAACCCCTTCTAGTTCTTTCTCCTACAATGAGCAGTTCTTC
CAWSVTPSSSFSYNEQFF
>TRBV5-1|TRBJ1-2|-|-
TGCGCCAGCAGCTTGGCCGGGGAGGGACCCTATGGCTACACCTTC
CASSLAGEGPYGYTF
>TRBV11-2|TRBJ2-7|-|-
TGTGCCAGCAGCTTAGACGGGAGCCTGGTCTACGAGCAGTACTTC
CASSLDGSLVYEQYF
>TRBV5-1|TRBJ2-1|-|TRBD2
TGCGCCAGCAGCGTAATAGCGGGGGCCGACAATGAGCAGTTCTTC
CASSVIAGADNEQFF
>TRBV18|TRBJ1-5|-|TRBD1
TGTGCCAGCTCACCCCAGGGGGCGGATCAGCCCCAGCATTTT
CASSPQGADQPQHF
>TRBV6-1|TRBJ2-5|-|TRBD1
TGTGCCAGCAGTAAACAGGGGAACCAAGAGACCCAGTACTTC
CASSKQGNQETQYF
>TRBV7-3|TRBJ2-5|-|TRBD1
TGTGCCAGCAGCTGGACAGGGGGAGAGACCCAGTACTTC
CASSWTGGETQYF